This T cell receptor beta chain is drawn from a study of blood T cell repertoires in COVID-19 (dated by TCRdb to 2019 to 2021). Background for the entire study: Samples covering the acute and convalescent phases of COVID-19 were provided by collaborators in the United States, Italy and Spain. The material from the prospective study consisted of cDNA or gDNA derived from T cells, B-cell-depleted T cells, or PBMCs. Deeply sampled blood TCRbeta repertoires from subjects exposed to, actively infected with, or recovered from COVID-19 were included in the dataset. A freely available public database, intended as a resource for researchers studying the immune response to SARS-CoV-2, is where the repertoires were released. The samples were drawn from the first 160 participants of the ongoing ImmuneRACE study and from under 1,500 subjects provided by 6 global collaborators. A de-identified subject ID, COVID-19 status, age in years and sex were almost always included in the sample metadata. Where available, HLA class I and class II types were obtained from metadata supplied by the sample provider rather than from assay-based typing. The paper as a whole reports these results and caveats: The amount of clinical and demographic metadata varied by source and participant and was provided uncurated.

About this clone itself: The target of this receptor is not known. Base-call qualities are not available, and no considerably larger clone is one nucleotide away.

Participants in the prospective study were enrolled through a virtual design, were aged roughly 18 to 100 years, and lived in roughly 25 United States geographic areas. To assign participants to cohorts, the prospective study relied on clinical history that participants themselves reported in a screening survey and a study questionnaire. ImmuneRACE Cohort 3 recovered participants were defined by two consecutive negative NP/OP PCR tests, healthcare professional clearance, or symptom resolution. Each participant in the prospective study had whole blood, serum and a nasopharyngeal or oropharyngeal swab collected by mobile phlebotomists. Additional blood draws and questionnaires over an approximately two-month period could optionally be provided by prospective study participants. Blood samples from the prospective study were shipped frozen or at room temperature prior to DNA extraction. From the cysteine up to the phenylalanine, the CDR3 has a length of 13 residues. Just CDR3 DNA is preserved here, 39 bases in frame from base 1. Ends trimmed: V by 8 bases, J by 8 bases; bases unmatched to a gene: 9. The germline V gene encodes CDR1 SGHTS and CDR2 YDEGEE.

The immunoSEQ Assay, a bias-controlled multiplex PCR, was used to amplify TCRbeta CDR3 regions from genomic DNA. The paper's data handling went like this. The number of nucleated cells in each sample was estimated by amplification of reference gene primers within the assay. To quantify the absolute abundance of each unique TCRbeta CDR3 rearrangement, sequence reads were collapsed and filtered. For each sample, productive Simpson clonality was calculated by taking the square root of Simpson's diversity index across productive rearrangements. What TCRdb holds here is the immuneACCESS table cut down to in-frame rearrangements. Part of the clones is not present; checked against another copy, under half of the missing clones reflect an unresolved V gene, and the others are unexplained. V, J and clone size were drawn from that table, and D and trimming were deduced from the DNA. The sample table shows nearly 400,000 clones, and around 92% are seen once. The ten top clones hold 1.5% to 2% of the sample.

The sample taken for sequencing was PBMCs or T cells enriched from blood (not recorded which). Recombination joined TRBV5-8 with TRBJ2-5; the central 10 bases match TRBD2. This TCR was recovered from a woman aged 25 to 39 who had recovered from COVID-19. The DNA is as follows: TGTGCCAGGTCGCTTAGCGGGAGGACAACCCAGTACTTC. Its protein is CARSLSGRTTQYF.